A selection of T cell receptor beta chains follows, all from one sample in a study of T cell changes during pregnancy in multiple sclerosis. The assay was immunoSEQ multiplex PCR, and TCRdb's table has in-frame clones only and misses some. The profile shows roughly 89,000 clones, approximately 95% of them singletons. The starting material was peripheral blood, obtained after pregnancy. The receptors come from a female donor in good health, enrolled as a control in a pregnancy study. Both conserved end residues are part of each CDR3. D genes are given only for firm matches. Rows give clone size only sometimes, using once, few, many, or a class for an expanded clone.

. TRBV6-5 TRBD1 . CASSKRTGGVEQYF
TRBJ1-1 TRBV6-5 TRBD1 once CASTTPGGSTEAFF
TRBJ1-5 TRBV5-1 TRBD1 . CASSLTGISNQPQHF
TRBJ2-3 TRBV10-3 TRBD2 . CAISPLGGDGDTQYF
TRBJ1-5 TRBV10-3 . once CAISDHDRGSNQPQHF
TRBJ2-7 TRBV7-9 . . CASSLWAGEYGKQYF
TRBJ2-6 TRBV5-1 . . CASSSSLSGANVLTF
TRBJ2-7 TRBV5-4 . few CASSLAAGYEQYF
TRBJ2-2 TRBV15 . . CATSREVPNPQGTTGELFF
TRBJ2-5 TRBV5-1 TRBD1 . CASSMGQLQETQYF
TRBJ1-2 TRBV6-5 TRBD1 once CASSALTGGGYTF
TRBJ2-2 TRBV2 . . CASSDSGGTGELFF
TRBJ1-1 TRBV6-5 . . CASSSLTGSNTEAFF
TRBJ1-5 TRBV6-6 TRBD1 . CASSPGQGDQPQHF
TRBJ2-7 TRBV16 . . CASSQSRAREQYF
TRBJ1-1 TRBV2 TRBD1 . CASSPRQGAWGNTEAFF
TRBJ2-5 TRBV5-1 TRBD2 . CASSLGLARETQYF
TRBJ2-3 TRBV4-1 TRBD2 . CASAWVAGGADTQYF
TRBJ2-3 TRBV27 TRBD2 . CASSLASGSDTQYF
TRBJ2-5 TRBV5-6 . . CASSRGGTQYF
TRBJ2-7 TRBV7-6 TRBD2 once CASSPGSGEGLYEQYF
TRBJ1-1 TRBV27 . . CASSLSRGAEAFF
TRBJ1-5 TRBV4-1 . . CASSPIWGPSNQPQHF